This T cell receptor (beta chain) was profiled in a study of shared clonotypes between healthy human individuals. TCRdb keeps only in-frame clones here, not all; method: immunoSEQ multiplex PCR. This table has about 1.5 million clones, roughly 95% appearing once. As for this clone: Its specificity is unknown.

Whole-study findings and limits: Researchers sampled only blood; tissue repertoires likely differ. What limited the represented genetic and exposure-history diversity was the small number of donors. For naive CD4 cells, roughly 5% of clonotypes were shared across four donors.

Partitioning of CD4+ cells yielded a CD45RA+ naive subset and a CD45RA-negative memory subset. Germline V gene sequence: CDR1 SGDLS, CDR2 YYNGEE. With 4 bases removed from V and 1 base from J, the gap between germline ends came to 11 bases. The CDR3 sequence is 14 residues long. The chain couples TRBV9 to TRBJ1-1, with D unclear. Sequencing was done on a sample of naive CD4+ T cells sorted from blood. The subset was: CD45RA+ positively selected. This sequence originates from a man aged 25-45 years in good health. CDR3 sequence (DNA): TGTGCCAGCAGCTCCCTTGAAGCGAACACTGAAGCTTTCTTT. As protein: CASSSLEANTEAFF.